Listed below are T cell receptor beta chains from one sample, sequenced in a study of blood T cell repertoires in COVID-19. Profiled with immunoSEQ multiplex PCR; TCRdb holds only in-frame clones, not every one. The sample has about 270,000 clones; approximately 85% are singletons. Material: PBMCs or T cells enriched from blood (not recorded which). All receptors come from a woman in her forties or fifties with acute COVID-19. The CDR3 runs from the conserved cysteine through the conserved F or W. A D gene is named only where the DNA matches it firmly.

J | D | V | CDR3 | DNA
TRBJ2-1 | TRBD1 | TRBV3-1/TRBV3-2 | CASSHRTGEAQNEQFF | TGTGCCAGCAGCCATCGGACAGGGGAGGCCCAGAATGAGCAGTTCTTC
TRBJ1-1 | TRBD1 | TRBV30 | CAWSQNRGTEAFF | TGTGCCTGGAGCCAAAACAGGGGAACTGAAGCTTTCTTT
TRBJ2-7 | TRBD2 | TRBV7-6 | CASSLTSGGSYEQYF | TGTGCCAGCAGTCTGACTAGCGGGGGCTCCTACGAGCAGTACTTC
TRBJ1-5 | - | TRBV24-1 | CATSDEQNNQPQHF | TGTGCCACCAGTGATGAACAGAACAATCAGCCCCAGCATTTT
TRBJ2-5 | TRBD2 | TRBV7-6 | CASSLGRGARETQYF | TGTGCCAGCAGCTTAGGGCGGGGGGCACGGGAGACCCAGTACTTC
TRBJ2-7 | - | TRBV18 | CASSPNSALEQYF | TGTGCCAGCTCACCAAACTCCGCGTTGGAGCAGTACTTC
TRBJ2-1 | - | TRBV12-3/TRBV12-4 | CASSFSADNEQFF | TGTGCCAGCAGTTTCAGCGCGGACAATGAGCAGTTCTTC
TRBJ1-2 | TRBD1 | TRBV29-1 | CSVVPDRGPYGYTF | TGCAGCGTCGTACCTGACAGGGGTCCCTATGGCTACACCTTC
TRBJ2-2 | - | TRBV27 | CASSPRFPINTGELFF | TGTGCCAGCAGTCCGCGCTTTCCCATTAACACCGGGGAGCTGTTTTTT
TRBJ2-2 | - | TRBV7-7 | CASSLVAGGGTGELFF | TGTGCCAGCAGCTTAGTAGCAGGGGGAGGCACCGGGGAGCTGTTTTTT
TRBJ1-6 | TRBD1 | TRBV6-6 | CASSSDRVGSPLHF | TGTGCCAGCAGTTCGGACAGGGTAGGGTCACCCCTCCACTTT
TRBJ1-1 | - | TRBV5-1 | CASSLKARQNTEAFF | TGCGCCAGCAGCTTGAAGGCCAGGCAGAACACTGAAGCTTTCTTT
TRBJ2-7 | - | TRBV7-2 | CASSPQGGTYEQYF | TGTGCCAGCAGCCCCCAGGGCGGGACCTACGAGCAGTACTTC
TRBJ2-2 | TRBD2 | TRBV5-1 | CASSLVREGLAGNTGELFF | TGCGCCAGCAGCTTGGTCAGAGAAGGACTAGCGGGGAACACCGGGGAGCTGTTTTTT
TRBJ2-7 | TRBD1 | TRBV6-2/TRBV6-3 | CASSYLITGQGYEQYF | TGTGCCAGCAGTTACTTAATCACTGGACAGGGCTACGAGCAGTACTTC